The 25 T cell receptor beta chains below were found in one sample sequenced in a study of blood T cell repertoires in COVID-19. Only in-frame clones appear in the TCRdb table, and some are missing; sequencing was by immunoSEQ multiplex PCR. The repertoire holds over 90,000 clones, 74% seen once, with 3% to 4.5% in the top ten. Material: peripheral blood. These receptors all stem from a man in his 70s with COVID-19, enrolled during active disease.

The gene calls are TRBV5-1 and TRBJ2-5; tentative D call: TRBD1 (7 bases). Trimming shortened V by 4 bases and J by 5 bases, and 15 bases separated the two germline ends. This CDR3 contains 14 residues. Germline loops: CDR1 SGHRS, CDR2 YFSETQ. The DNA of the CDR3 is TGCGCCAGCAGCGTGGACCCAGGGGGGGAGACCCAGTACTTC. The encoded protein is CASSVDPGGETQYF.

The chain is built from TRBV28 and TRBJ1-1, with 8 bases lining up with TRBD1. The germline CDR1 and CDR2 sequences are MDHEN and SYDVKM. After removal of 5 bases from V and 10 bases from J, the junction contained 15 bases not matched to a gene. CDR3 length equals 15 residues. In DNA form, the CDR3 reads TGTGCCAGCAGTGGTCCCATCGACAGGGGCGTTGGAGCTTTCTTT. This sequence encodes CASSGPIDRGVGAFF.

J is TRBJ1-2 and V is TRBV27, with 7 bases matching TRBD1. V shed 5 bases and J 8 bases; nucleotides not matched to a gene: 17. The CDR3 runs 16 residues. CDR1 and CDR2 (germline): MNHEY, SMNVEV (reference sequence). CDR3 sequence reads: CASSTTGTAREGGYTF. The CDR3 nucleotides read TGTGCCAGCAGTACCACCGGGACAGCCCGTGAGGGCGGCTACACCTTC.

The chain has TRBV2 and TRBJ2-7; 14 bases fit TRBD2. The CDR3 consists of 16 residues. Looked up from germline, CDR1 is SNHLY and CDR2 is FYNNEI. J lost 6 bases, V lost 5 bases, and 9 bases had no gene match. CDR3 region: CASSPPGLAGGSEQYF. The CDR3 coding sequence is TGTGCCAGCAGTCCCCCCGGACTAGCGGGAGGCTCCGAGCAGTACTTC.

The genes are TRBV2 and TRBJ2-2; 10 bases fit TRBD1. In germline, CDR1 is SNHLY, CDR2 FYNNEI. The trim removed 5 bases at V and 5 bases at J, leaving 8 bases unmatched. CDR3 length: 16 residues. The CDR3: CASSLEGQGWTGELFF. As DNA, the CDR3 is TGTGCCAGCAGTTTGGAGGGACAGGGGTGGACCGGGGAGCTGTTTTTT.

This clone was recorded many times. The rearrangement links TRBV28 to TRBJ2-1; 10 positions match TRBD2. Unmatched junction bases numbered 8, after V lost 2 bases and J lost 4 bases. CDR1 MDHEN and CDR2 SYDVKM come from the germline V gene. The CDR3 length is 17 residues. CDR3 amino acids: CASSLNPWTSGYNEQFF. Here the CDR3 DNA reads TGTGCCAGCAGTTTAAACCCGTGGACTAGCGGATACAATGAGCAGTTCTTC.

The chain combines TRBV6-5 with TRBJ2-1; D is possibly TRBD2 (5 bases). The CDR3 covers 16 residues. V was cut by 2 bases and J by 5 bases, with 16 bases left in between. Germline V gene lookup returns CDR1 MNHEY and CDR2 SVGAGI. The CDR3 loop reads CASSYGGSLVNNEQFF. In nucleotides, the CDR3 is TGTGCCAGCAGTTACGGAGGTAGCCTGGTGAACAATGAGCAGTTCTTC.

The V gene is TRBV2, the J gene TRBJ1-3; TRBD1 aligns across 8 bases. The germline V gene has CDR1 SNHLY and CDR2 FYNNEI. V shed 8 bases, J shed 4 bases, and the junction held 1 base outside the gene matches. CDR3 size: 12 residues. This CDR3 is CASRDRGNTIYF. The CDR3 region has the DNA TGTGCCAGCCGGGACAGGGGAAACACCATATATTTT.

The CDR3 spells CASSGRQGYEQYF. In DNA, the CDR3 is TGTGCCAGCAGCGGTCGACAGGGGTACGAGCAGTACTTC. The chain couples TRBV7-9 to TRBJ2-7, with 8 bases aligning to TRBD1. The germline V gene encodes CDR1 SEHNR and CDR2 FQNEAQ (reference sequence). The CDR3 has 13 residues. V dropped 5 bases and J dropped 4; count of bases not matched to a gene: 4.

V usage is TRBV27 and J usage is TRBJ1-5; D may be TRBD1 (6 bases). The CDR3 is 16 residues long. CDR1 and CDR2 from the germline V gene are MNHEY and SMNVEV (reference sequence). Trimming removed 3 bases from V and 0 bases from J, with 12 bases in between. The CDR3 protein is CASSFGGGASNQPQHF. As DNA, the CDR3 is TGTGCCAGCAGTTTCGGCGGGGGGGCTAGCAATCAGCCCCAGCATTTT.

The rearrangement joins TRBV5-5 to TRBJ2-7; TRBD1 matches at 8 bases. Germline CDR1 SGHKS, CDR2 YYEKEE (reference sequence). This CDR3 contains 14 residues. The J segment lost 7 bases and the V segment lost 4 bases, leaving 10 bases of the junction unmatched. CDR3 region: CASSRGQGSREQYF. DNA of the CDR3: TGTGCCAGCAGCAGAGGACAGGGTTCCAGGGAGCAGTACTTC.

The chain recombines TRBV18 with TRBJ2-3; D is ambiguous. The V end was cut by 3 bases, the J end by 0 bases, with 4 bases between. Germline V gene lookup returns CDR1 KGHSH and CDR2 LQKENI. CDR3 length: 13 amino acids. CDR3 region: CASSPSSTDTQYF. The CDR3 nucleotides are TGTGCCAGCTCACCGTCTAGCACAGATACGCAGTATTTT.

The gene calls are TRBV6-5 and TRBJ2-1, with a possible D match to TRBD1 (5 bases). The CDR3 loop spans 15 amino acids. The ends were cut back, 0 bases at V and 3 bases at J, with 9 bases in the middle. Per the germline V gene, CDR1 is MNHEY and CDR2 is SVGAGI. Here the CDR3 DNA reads TGTGCCAGCAGTTACTCCGTCGACAGCTACAATGAGCAGTTCTTC. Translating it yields CASSYSVDSYNEQFF.

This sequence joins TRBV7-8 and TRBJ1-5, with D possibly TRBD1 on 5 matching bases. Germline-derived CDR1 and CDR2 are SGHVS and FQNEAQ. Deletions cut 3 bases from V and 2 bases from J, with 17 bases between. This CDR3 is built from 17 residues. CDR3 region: CASSLLLGVSGNQPQHF. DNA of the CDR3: TGTGCCAGCAGCTTGCTTCTAGGGGTTTCGGGCAATCAGCCCCAGCATTTT.

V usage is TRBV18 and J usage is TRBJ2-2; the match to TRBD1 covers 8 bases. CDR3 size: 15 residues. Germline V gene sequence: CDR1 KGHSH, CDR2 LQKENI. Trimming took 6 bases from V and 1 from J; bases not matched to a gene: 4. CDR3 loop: CASSAGTGNTGELFF. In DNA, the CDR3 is TGTGCCAGCTCGGCCGGGACAGGGAACACCGGGGAGCTGTTTTTT.

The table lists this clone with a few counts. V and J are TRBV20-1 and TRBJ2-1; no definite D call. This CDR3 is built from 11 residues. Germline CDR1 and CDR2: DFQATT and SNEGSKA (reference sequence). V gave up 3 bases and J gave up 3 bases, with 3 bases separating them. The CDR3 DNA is TGCAGTGCTAGCTACTACAATGAGCAGTTCTTC. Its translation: CSASYYNEQFF.

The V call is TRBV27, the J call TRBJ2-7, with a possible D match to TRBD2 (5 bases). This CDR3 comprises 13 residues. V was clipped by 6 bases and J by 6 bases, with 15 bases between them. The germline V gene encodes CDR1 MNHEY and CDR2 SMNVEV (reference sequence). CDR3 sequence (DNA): TGTGCCAGCAGCCCTGAGCCACGGGGCGAGCAGTACTTC. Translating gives CASSPEPRGEQYF.

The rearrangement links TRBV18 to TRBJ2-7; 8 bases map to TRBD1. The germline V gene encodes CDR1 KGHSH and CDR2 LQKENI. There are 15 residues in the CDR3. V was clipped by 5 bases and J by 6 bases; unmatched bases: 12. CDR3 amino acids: CASSFARTGHGEQYF. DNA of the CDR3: TGTGCCAGCTCATTCGCTAGGACAGGGCACGGCGAGCAGTACTTC.

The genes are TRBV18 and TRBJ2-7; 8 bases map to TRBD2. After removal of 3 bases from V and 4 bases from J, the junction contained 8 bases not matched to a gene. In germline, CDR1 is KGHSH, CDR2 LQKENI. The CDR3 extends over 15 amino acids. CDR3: CASSPVIAGTYEQYF. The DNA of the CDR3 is TGTGCCAGCTCACCGGTAATAGCGGGAACGTACGAGCAGTACTTC.

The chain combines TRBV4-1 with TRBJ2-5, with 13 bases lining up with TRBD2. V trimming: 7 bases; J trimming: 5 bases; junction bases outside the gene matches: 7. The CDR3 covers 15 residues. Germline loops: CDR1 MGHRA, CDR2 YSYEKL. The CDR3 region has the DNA TGCGCCAGCACCCCAGGACTAGCGGGAGTGGAGACCCAGTACTTC. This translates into CASTPGLAGVETQYF.

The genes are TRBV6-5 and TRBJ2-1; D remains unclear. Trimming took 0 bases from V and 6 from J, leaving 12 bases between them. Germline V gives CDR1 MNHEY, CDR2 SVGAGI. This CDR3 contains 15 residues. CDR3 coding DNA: TGTGCCAGCAGTTACTCGAGTAGCAGATTCAATGAGCAGTTCTTC. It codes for CASSYSSSRFNEQFF.

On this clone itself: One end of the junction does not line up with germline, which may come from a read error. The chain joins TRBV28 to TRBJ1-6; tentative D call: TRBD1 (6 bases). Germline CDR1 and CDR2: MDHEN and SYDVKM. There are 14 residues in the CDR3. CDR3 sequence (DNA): TGTGCCAGCAGCCGACAGGCCTATTATTCACCCCTCCACTTT. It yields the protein CASSRQAYYSPLHF.

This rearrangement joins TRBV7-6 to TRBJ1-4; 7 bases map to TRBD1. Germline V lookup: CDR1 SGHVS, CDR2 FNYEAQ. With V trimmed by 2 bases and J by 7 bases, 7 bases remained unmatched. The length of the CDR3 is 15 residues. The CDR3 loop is CASSLMEGTAEKLFF. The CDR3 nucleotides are TGTGCCAGCAGCTTAATGGAAGGGACAGCTGAAAAACTGTTTTTT.

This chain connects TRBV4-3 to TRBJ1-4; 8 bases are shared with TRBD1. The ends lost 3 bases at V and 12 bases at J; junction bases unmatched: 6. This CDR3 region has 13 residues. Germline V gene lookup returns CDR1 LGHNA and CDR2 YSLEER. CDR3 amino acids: CASSQDRERQLFF. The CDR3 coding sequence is TGCGCCAGCAGCCAGGACAGGGAAAGGCAACTGTTTTTT.

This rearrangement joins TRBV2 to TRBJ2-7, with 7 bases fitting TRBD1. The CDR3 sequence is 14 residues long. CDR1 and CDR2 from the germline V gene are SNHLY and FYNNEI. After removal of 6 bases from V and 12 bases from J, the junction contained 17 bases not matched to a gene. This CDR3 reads CASRRDSGFMALYF. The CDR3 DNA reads TGTGCCAGCAGACGGGACAGCGGTTTTATGGCTCTGTACTTC.